Following are 17 T cell receptor beta chains from one sample sequenced in a study of blood T cell repertoires in COVID-19. Sequencing was performed with immunoSEQ multiplex PCR; in TCRdb, only in-frame clones are kept and a portion is missing. The data hold 65,000 to 70,000 clones, with around 83% observed a single time. Sequencing input: peripheral blood. The receptors here all came from a man aged 50-59 years with acute or convalescent COVID-19.

As regards this clone: At one end, the junction sequence differs from germline, possibly due to a read error. Other DNA sequences in the sample encode the same CDR3. The chain recombines TRBV9 with TRBJ2-2; 8 nucleotides line up with TRBD1. The CDR3 is 15 amino acids. The germline V gene has CDR1 SGDLS and CDR2 YYNGEE. CDR3 DNA sequence: TGTGCCAGTAGCGTAGCCGGACAGGGAAACGGGGAGCTGTTTTTT. This codes for CASSVAGQGNGELFF.

DNA of the CDR3: TGTGCCAGCAGCTCAAAGACAGGGAGATATGGCTACACCTTC. Amino acids: CASSSKTGRYGYTF. This chain links TRBV5-6 with TRBJ1-2; 7 nucleotides align to TRBD1. Germline V gives CDR1 SGHDT, CDR2 YYEEEE. Germline trimming cut 3 bases from V and 5 bases from J; bases unmatched to any gene: 7. The length of the CDR3 is 14 residues.

The chain couples TRBV12-5 to TRBJ2-1, with 8 nucleotides matching TRBD1. The germline V gene has CDR1 LGHNT and CDR2 FRNRAP. The CDR3 contains 12 residues. Trimming took 6 bases from V and 8 from J; bases not matched to a gene: 3. CDR3 nucleotide sequence: TGTGCTAGTGGAACGACAGGGGATGAGCAGTTCTTC. It codes for CASGTTGDEQFF.

This sequence joins TRBV19 and TRBJ1-5; 7 bases match TRBD1. Trimming cost V 7 bases and J 6 bases; bases outside gene matches: 9. The germline gives CDR1 LNHDA, CDR2 SQIVND (reference sequence). The CDR3 extends over 14 amino acids. In DNA, the CDR3 is TGTGCCAGTAAGACAGGGACCAGGGGTCAGCCCCAGCATTTT. Translated: CASKTGTRGQPQHF.

The genes are TRBV9 and TRBJ1-1, with a possible D match to TRBD1 (6 bases). The CDR3 contains 15 residues. The V and J ends lost 0 bases and 1 base respectively, with 10 bases between them. The germline V gene encodes CDR1 SGDLS and CDR2 YYNGEE. CDR3 DNA: TGTGCCAGCAGCGTAGCCGTCAGGGGGAACACTGAAGCTTTCTTT. This gives the protein CASSVAVRGNTEAFF.

The chain links TRBV3-1 (or the pseudogene TRBV3-2) to TRBJ1-3; D is undetermined. Germline lookup yields CDR1 LGHDT and CDR2 YNNKEL (reference sequence). V lost 4 bases and J lost 4, with 11 bases in between. This CDR3 contains 14 residues. The CDR3, as DNA: TGTGCCAGCAGCCCCGGAGCCCAAGGAAACACCATATATTTT. Protein product: CASSPGAQGNTIYF.

This rearrangement joins TRBV5-4 to TRBJ1-2; TRBD1 aligns across 7 bases. This CDR3 has 14 amino acids. Germline CDR1 and CDR2: SGHNT and YYREEE (reference sequence). V trimming: 4 bases; J trimming: 2 bases; junction bases outside the gene matches: 5. The CDR3 sequence: CASSPGQQNYGYTF. CDR3 bases: TGTGCCAGCAGCCCGGGACAGCAGAACTATGGCTACACCTTC.

There are a few counts of this clone. The rearrangement uses TRBV9 and TRBJ2-7; D remains unclear. The CDR3 consists of 13 residues. CDR1 SGDLS and CDR2 YYNGEE come from the germline V gene. Trimming took off 4 bases at V and 5 bases at J, with 13 bases between the two ends. CDR3 in DNA: TGTGCCAGCAGCCTGTCAGTTCAGGACGAGCAGTACTTC. As protein: CASSLSVQDEQYF. Based on the CDR3 plus reference TRBV9 and TRBJ2-7, the full variable domain is DSGVTQTPKHLITATGQRVTLRCSPRSGDLSVYWYQQSLDQGLQFLIQYYNGEERAKGNILERFSAQQFPDLHSELNLSSLELGDSALYFCASSLSVQDEQYFGPGTRLTVT.

This chain uses TRBV5-1 with TRBJ1-1; D is perhaps TRBD1 (6 bases). V lost 0 bases and J 10 bases, leaving 16 bases between the germline ends. In germline, CDR1 is SGHRS, CDR2 YFSETQ. This CDR3 is built from 14 residues. The CDR3 is CASSLGTEAGGAFF. CDR3 nucleotide sequence: TGCGCCAGCAGCTTGGGGACAGAGGCAGGAGGAGCTTTCTTT.

V gene TRBV29-1 combines with J gene TRBJ1-4, with a tentative D call TRBD1 (6 bases). The CDR3 spans 13 residues. The V end was cut by 4 bases, the J end by 8 bases, with 14 bases between. Germline CDR1 is SQVTM and CDR2 is ANQGSEA. CDR3 DNA: TGCAGCGTTGTTGAGGGGGTGAAGGAAAAACTGTTTTTT. Its translation is CSVVEGVKEKLFF.

This chain links TRBV19 with TRBJ1-5; weak D call: TRBD1 (5 bases). The V gene's germline CDR1 is LNHDA and CDR2 SQIVND (reference sequence). The CDR3 extends over 13 amino acids. Trimming cost V 1 base and J 5 bases, with 6 bases left between them. CDR3 loop: CASSIGGDQPQHF. The DNA of the CDR3 is TGTGCCAGTAGTATAGGGGGGGATCAGCCCCAGCATTTT.

The chain carries TRBV28 and TRBJ1-1; D unresolved. Germline lookup yields CDR1 MDHEN and CDR2 SYDVKM. This CDR3 is built from 15 residues. V was trimmed by 1 base and J by 3 bases, leaving 12 bases between them. CDR3 nucleotide sequence: TGTGCCAGCAGTTTATTCAGCATCGGGGACACTGAAGCTTTCTTT. Translated: CASSLFSIGDTEAFF.

This chain links TRBV6-5 with TRBJ2-2, with 8 bases aligning to TRBD2. Germline CDR1 MNHEY, CDR2 SVGAGI. This CDR3 spans 14 amino acids. V shed 6 bases, J shed 6 bases, and the junction held 6 bases outside the gene matches. The CDR3: CASREGAGAGELFF. The CDR3 DNA is TGTGCCAGCAGGGAGGGAGCGGGGGCCGGGGAGCTGTTTTTT.

The CDR3 here is CASSTTVDTEAFF. The DNA of the CDR3 is TGTGCCAGCAGCACTACCGTGGACACTGAAGCTTTCTTT. The V call is TRBV11-2, the J call TRBJ1-1, with unresolved D. This CDR3 has 13 residues. V was cut by 5 bases and J by 3 bases, with 10 bases left in between. Germline V lookup: CDR1 SGHAT, CDR2 FQNNGV.

V is TRBV2 and J is TRBJ1-5; 10 nucleotides agree with TRBD1. The junction had 6 bases not matched to a gene; V was cut back by 4 bases and J by 9 bases. The CDR3 runs to 14 residues. Looked up from germline, CDR1 is SNHLY and CDR2 is FYNNEI. CDR3 region: CASSAGGQGMPQHF. As DNA, the CDR3 is TGTGCCAGCAGTGCAGGGGGACAGGGGATGCCCCAGCATTTT.

The rearrangement uses TRBV28 and TRBJ2-7; 8 nucleotides match TRBD2. V lost 5 bases, J lost 0 bases, and 6 bases stayed unmatched. Germline V gene data show CDR1 as MDHEN and CDR2 as SYDVKM. CDR3 length: 15 residues. The CDR3 DNA reads TGTGCCAGCAGTCCCGGGGGGGAGGACTCCTACGAGCAGTACTTC. Residues: CASSPGGEDSYEQYF.

The chain combines TRBV5-4 with TRBJ2-1; maybe TRBD2 (5 bases). The length of the CDR3 is 12 residues. V gave up 3 bases and J gave up 10 bases, with 11 bases separating them. Germline V gives CDR1 SGHNT, CDR2 YYREEE (reference sequence). The CDR3 sequence is CASSSPSSEQFF. The DNA for the CDR3 is TGTGCCAGCAGCTCGCCTAGCAGCGAGCAGTTCTTC.